The 13 T cell receptor beta chains in this list originate from one sample, sequenced in a study of Tregs in tolerant kidney transplant recipients (dated by TCRdb to between 2018 and 2021). Preparation of the library involved the immunoSEQ multiplex PCR assay. The source is immuneACCESS, and TCRdb retained only in-frame sequences with V and J called. Part of the clones is not carried over; for the studies checked, unresolved V genes explain less than half of this, and the remainder is unexplained. This sample has tens of thousands of clones in its table, and about 89% of those were observed once. About 0.63% of the sample is taken by the ten largest. The material sequenced was Tregs from blood. The receptors stem from a human donor in good health.

The rearrangement joins TRBV4-2 to TRBJ2-7; 10 bases agree with TRBD2. The CDR3 is made up of 16 amino acids. Germline CDR1 LGHNA, CDR2 YNFKEQ. Trimming at V came to 0 bases and at J to 0 bases, leaving 2 bases not matched to a gene. CDR3 residues: CASSQELAGLSYEQYF. The CDR3 region has the DNA TGTGCCAGCAGCCAAGAACTAGCGGGACTCTCCTACGAGCAGTACTTC.

V usage is TRBV5-1 and J usage is TRBJ1-1, with D unclear. The CDR3 has 13 amino acids. Germline-derived CDR1 and CDR2 are SGHRS and YFSETQ. Trimming removed 4 bases at V and 4 bases at J, with 11 bases between. The CDR3: CASSPRPVTEAFF. The CDR3, as DNA: TGCGCCAGCAGCCCTCGCCCTGTCACTGAAGCTTTCTTT.

The V and J genes are TRBV4-1 and TRBJ2-1; no reliable D call. The CDR3 extends over 16 amino acids. V was trimmed by 0 bases and J by 4 bases, leaving 13 bases between them. CDR1 is MGHRA, CDR2 YSYEKL, per germline. CDR3 in amino acids: CASSQDRRRGYNEQFF. In nucleotides, the CDR3 is TGCGCCAGCAGCCAAGATAGAAGGCGTGGGTACAATGAGCAGTTCTTC.

This chain joins TRBV7-3 and TRBJ2-3, with D perhaps TRBD2 (7 bases). Germline assignment: CDR1 SGHTA and CDR2 FQGTGA. The V end lost 5 bases, the J end lost 4 bases, and 19 bases lay between the germline ends. The CDR3 totals 16 residues. CDR3 region: CASSLMGAGASDTQYF. In nucleotides, the CDR3 is TGTGCCAGCAGCCTCATGGGGGCGGGGGCGTCAGATACGCAGTATTTT.

The chain couples TRBV14 to TRBJ2-7; no definite D call. The length of the CDR3 is 16 residues. The V end lost 8 bases, the J end lost 0 bases, and 20 bases lay between the germline ends. The germline V gene has CDR1 SGHDN and CDR2 FVKESK. In DNA form, the CDR3 reads TGTGCCAGCTCTGCGGCAGACGGATTGGGCTCCTACGAGCAGTACTTC. Translated: CASSAADGLGSYEQYF.

This chain joins TRBV18 and TRBJ2-7, with TRBD1 identical over 10 bases. The CDR3 contains 15 residues. The V segment lost 3 bases and the J segment 3 bases; nucleotides outside the gene matches: 5. From germline, CDR1 is KGHSH and CDR2 LQKENI. The CDR3 sequence is CASSPFGQGVYEQYF. The DNA for the CDR3 is TGTGCCAGCTCACCCTTCGGACAGGGGGTCTACGAGCAGTACTTC.

This chain connects TRBV5-4 to TRBJ1-2; 7 bases align to TRBD1. This CDR3 region has 14 residues. V was clipped by 7 bases and J by 1 base; unmatched bases: 7. Germline CDR1 is SGHNT and CDR2 is YYREEE (reference sequence). For the CDR3, the DNA is TGTGCCAGCGCCCAGACAGGGAGTAACTATGGCTACACCTTC. Protein product: CASAQTGSNYGYTF.

The J gene is TRBJ1-2, the V gene TRBV5-1; D remains ambiguous. The V and J ends lost 0 bases and 4 bases respectively, with 13 bases between them. Per the germline V gene, CDR1 is SGHRS and CDR2 is YFSETQ. The CDR3 has 15 residues. The CDR3 spells CASSLGPQASYGYTF. The CDR3 nucleotides read TGCGCCAGCAGCTTGGGTCCTCAGGCTTCCTATGGCTACACCTTC.

The V gene is TRBV4-2, the J gene TRBJ2-7; 9 bases fit TRBD1. This CDR3 is 16 amino acids long. Germline V CDR1 and CDR2: LGHNA, YNFKEQ. Germline trimming cut 1 base from V and 4 bases from J; bases unmatched to any gene: 8. DNA for the CDR3: TGTGCCAGCAGCCAAGGCGGGACAGGGTCGGGGTACGAGCAGTACTTC. It yields the protein CASSQGGTGSGYEQYF.

DNA of the CDR3: TGTGCCAGCAGTGGGTGGACAGGGGCCTACGAGCAGTACTTC. The encoded protein is CASSGWTGAYEQYF. The rearrangement links TRBV6-1 to TRBJ2-5; the match to TRBD1 covers 9 bases. The DNA end is more similar to TRBJ2-7, so the J call may be wrong. CDR1 MNHNS and CDR2 SASEGT come from the germline V gene. This CDR3 has 14 amino acids.

The chain is built from TRBV5-1 and TRBJ2-3; 11 positions agree with TRBD2. The V gene's germline CDR1 is SGHRS and CDR2 YFSETQ. The V segment lost 4 bases and the J segment 1 base; nucleotides outside the gene matches: 2. The CDR3 is 15 amino acids. CDR3 region: CASSGTSGRTDTQYF. Written as DNA, the CDR3 is TGCGCCAGCAGCGGGACTAGCGGCCGCACAGATACGCAGTATTTT.

The chain's CDR3 is CSARDGGEQFF. The DNA of the CDR3 is TGCAGTGCTAGAGATGGGGGTGAGCAGTTCTTC. The rearrangement joins TRBV20-1 to TRBJ2-1; D tentatively fits TRBD1 or TRBD2 (5 bases each). V was trimmed by 0 bases and J by 9 bases, leaving 6 bases between them. CDR3 length: 11 amino acids. Looked up from germline, CDR1 is DFQATT and CDR2 is SNEGSKA (reference sequence).

The genes are TRBV18 and TRBJ2-1; D may be TRBD2 (5 bases). The length of the CDR3 is 16 residues. V shed 2 bases and J shed 4 bases, with 15 bases lying between them. Germline V gene data show CDR1 as KGHSH and CDR2 as LQKENI. The CDR3 here is CASSPVVGVRYNEQFF. The CDR3 coding sequence is TGTGCCAGCTCACCAGTGGTGGGAGTGCGTTACAATGAGCAGTTCTTC.